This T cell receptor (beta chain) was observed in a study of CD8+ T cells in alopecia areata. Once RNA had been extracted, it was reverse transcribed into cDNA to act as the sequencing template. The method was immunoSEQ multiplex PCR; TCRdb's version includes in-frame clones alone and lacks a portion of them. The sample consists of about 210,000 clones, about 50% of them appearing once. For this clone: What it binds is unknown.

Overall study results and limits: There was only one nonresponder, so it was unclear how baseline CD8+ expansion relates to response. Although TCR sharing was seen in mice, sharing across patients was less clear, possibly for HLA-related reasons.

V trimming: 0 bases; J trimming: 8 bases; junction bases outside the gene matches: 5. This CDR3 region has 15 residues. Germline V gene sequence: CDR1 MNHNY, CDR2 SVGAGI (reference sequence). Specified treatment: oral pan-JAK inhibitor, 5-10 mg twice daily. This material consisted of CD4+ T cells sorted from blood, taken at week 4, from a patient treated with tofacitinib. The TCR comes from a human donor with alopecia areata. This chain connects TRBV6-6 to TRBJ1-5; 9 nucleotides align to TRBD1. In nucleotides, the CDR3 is TGTGCCAGCAGTTACTCGGGACAGGGAAGGGAGCCCCAGCATTTT. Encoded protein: CASSYSGQGREPQHF.